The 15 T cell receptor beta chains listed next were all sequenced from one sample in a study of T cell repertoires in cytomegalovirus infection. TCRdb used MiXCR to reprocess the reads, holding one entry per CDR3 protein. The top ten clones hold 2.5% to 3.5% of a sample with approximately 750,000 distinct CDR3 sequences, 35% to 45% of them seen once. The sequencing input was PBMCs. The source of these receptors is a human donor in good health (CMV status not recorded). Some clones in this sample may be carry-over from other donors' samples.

This CDR3 is CASTSRRAVPARTF. The CDR3 bases are TGTGCCAGCACCTCACGAAGGGCAGTCCCGGCTCGGACCTTC. V gene TRBV28 combines with J gene TRBJ1-2; unclear D gene. Germline-derived CDR1 and CDR2 are MDHEN and SYDVKM. Trimming took off 7 bases at V and 14 bases at J, with 26 bases between the two ends. This CDR3 has 14 amino acids.

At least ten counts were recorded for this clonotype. The CDR3 DNA is TGTGCCAGCAGCACGACAGGGGAGTGGGGCAATCAGCCCCAGCATTTT. Protein product: CASSTTGEWGNQPQHF. The rearrangement links TRBV7-2 to TRBJ1-5; 8 nucleotides align to TRBD1. The trim removed 5 bases at V and 2 bases at J, leaving 8 bases unmatched. Looked up from germline, CDR1 is SGHTA and CDR2 is FQGNSA. The CDR3 covers 16 residues. The full variable domain, in which reference TRBV7-2 and TRBJ1-5 provide the parts outside the CDR3, is GAGVSQSPSNKVTEKGKDVELRCDPISGHTALYWYRQSLGQGLEFLIYFQGNSAPDKSGLPSDRFSAERTGGSVSTLTIQRTQQEDSAVYLCASSTTGEWGNQPQHFGDGTRLSIL.

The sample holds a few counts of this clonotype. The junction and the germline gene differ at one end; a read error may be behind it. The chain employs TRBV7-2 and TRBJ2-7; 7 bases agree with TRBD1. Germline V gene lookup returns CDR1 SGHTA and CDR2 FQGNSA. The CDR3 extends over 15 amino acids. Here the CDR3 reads CASSLAGTEPYAQYF. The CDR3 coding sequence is TGTGCCAGCAGCTTAGCCGGGACAGAACCCTACGCGCAGTACTTC.

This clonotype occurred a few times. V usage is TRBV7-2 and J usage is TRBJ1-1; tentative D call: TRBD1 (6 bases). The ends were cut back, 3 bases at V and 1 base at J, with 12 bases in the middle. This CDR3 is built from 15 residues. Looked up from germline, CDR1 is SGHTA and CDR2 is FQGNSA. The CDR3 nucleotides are TGTGCCAGCAGCTTTTCCCAGGGGACGAACACTGAAGCTTTCTTT. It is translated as CASSFSQGTNTEAFF.

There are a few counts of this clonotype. CDR3 sequence reads: CASARLAGGQQGYEQYF. The CDR3 bases are TGTGCCAGCGCCAGACTAGCGGGAGGGCAGCAAGGCTACGAGCAGTACTTC. The chain couples TRBV25-1 to TRBJ2-7; TRBD2 matches 14 bases. Trimming cost V 8 bases and J 3 bases; bases outside gene matches: 12. The CDR3 has 17 residues. Germline-derived CDR1 and CDR2 are MGHDK and SYGVNS.

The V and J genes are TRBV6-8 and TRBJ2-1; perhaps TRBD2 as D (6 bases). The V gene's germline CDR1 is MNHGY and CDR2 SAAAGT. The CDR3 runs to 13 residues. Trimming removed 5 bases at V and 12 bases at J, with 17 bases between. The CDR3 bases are TGTGCCAGCAGTCTTGGCGCCGGAGGGATGCAGTTCTTC. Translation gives CASSLGAGGMQFF.

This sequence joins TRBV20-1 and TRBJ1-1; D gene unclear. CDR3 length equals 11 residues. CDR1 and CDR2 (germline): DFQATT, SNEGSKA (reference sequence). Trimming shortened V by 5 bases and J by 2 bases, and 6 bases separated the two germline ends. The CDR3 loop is CSASDNTEAFF. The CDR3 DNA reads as TGCAGTGCTTCGGATAACACTGAAGCTTTCTTT.

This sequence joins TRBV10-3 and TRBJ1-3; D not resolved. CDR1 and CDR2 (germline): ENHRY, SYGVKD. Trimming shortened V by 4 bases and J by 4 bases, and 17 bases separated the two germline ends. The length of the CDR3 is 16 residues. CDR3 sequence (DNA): TGTGCCATCAGTGTGCCCGGACGAATGTACGGAAACACCATATATTTT. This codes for CAISVPGRMYGNTIYF.

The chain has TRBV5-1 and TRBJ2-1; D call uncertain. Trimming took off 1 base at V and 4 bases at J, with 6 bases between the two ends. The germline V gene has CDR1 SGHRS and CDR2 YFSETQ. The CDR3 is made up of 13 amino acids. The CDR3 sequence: CASSLFGYNEQFF. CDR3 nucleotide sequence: TGCGCCAGCAGCTTGTTCGGATACAATGAGCAGTTCTTC.

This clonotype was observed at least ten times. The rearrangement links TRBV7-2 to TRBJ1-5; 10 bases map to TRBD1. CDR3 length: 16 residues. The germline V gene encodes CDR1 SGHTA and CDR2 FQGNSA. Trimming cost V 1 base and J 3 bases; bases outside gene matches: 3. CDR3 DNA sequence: TGTGCCAGCAGCTTAGGGACAGGGGGACCCAATCAGCCCCAGCATTTT. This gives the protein CASSLGTGGPNQPQHF.

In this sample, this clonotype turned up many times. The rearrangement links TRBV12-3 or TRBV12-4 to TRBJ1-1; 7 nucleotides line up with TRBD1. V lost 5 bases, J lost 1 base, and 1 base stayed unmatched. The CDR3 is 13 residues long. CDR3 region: CASSGTENTEAFF. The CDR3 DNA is TGTGCCAGCAGTGGGACAGAGAACACTGAAGCTTTCTTT.

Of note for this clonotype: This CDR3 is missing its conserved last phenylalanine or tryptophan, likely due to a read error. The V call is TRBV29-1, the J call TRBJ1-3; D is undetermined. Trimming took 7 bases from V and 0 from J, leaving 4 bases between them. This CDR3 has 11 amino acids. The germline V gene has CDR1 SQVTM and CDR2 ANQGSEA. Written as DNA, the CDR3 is TGCAGCGCCAACTCTGGAAACACCATATATATT. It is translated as CSANSGNTIYI.

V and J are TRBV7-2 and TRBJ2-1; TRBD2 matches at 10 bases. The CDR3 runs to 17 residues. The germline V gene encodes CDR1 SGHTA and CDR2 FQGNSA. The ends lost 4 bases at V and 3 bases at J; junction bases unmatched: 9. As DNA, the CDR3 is TGTGCCAGCAGCTACTATACCCTAGCGGGGGACTACAATGAGCAGTTCTTC. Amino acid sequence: CASSYYTLAGDYNEQFF.

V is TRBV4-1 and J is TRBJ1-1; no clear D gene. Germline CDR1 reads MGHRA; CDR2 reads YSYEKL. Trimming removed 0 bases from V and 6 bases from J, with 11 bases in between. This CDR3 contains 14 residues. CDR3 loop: CASSQDPPGPEAFF. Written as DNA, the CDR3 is TGCGCCAGCAGCCAAGATCCCCCGGGCCCTGAAGCTTTCTTT.

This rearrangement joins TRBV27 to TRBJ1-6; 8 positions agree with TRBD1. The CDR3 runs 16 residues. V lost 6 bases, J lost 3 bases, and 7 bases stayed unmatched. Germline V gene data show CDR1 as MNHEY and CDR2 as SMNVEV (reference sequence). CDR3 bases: TGTGCCAGCAGAGACAGGGGCTTTAGCTATAATTCACCCCTCCACTTT. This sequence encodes CASRDRGFSYNSPLHF.